This T cell receptor (beta chain) emerged from a study of CD4 T cells in relation to SARS-CoV-2 and coronaviruses. Study context: After about nine days of antigen culture, PBMC TCR beta CDR3s were sequenced.

Study-wide findings and caveats: In around 60% of donors, memory CD4+ clonotypes crossrecognized SARS-CoV-2 and at least one common cold coronavirus spike.

The unexposed donors gave CD4+ T cells in about 2011-2018, prior to COVID-19. The cells were cultured for about ten days before CD4+ T cells were isolated. PBMCs were plated at 1.5 million to 2 million per well in IL-2-containing medium. The table came from immunoSEQ multiplex PCR; TCRdb's copy has only in-frame clones and leaves some out. Of about 12,000 clones in the sample, 69% are singletons; the top ten hold about 7.9%. Worth noting for this clone: As yet, its antigen is unknown.

Unmatched junction bases numbered 9, after V lost 7 bases and J lost 0 bases. Germline V gene sequence: CDR1 MDHEN, CDR2 SYDVKM. This CDR3 contains 15 residues. Sequenced: CD4+ T cells from PBMCs, cultured in vitro. This receptor was obtained from a human donor in good health. The rearrangement joins TRBV28 to TRBJ2-7; 7 bases map to TRBD2. The CDR3 protein is CASIGAGEGSYEQYF. DNA of the CDR3: TGTGCCAGCATCGGCGCGGGGGAGGGCTCCTACGAGCAGTACTTC.